The TCR beta chain described here comes from a study of blood T cell repertoires in COVID-19. Germline values: CDR1 SQVTM, CDR2 ANQGSEA. The V gene end was trimmed by 1 base and the J gene end by 2 bases; junction bases not matched to a gene: 15. There are 19 residues in the CDR3. Original processing methods: Reference gene primer amplification yielded estimated nucleated cell counts. Method: immunoSEQ multiplex PCR; TCRdb's copy keeps in-frame clones and lacks some. Clone size and the V and J calls come from that table; the DNA yielded D and trimming. The table records fewer than 350,000 clones, 88% of them present only once.

The source of this sequence is a man aged 18 to 30 with active or convalescent COVID-19. This chain uses TRBV29-1 with TRBJ2-1; 9 nucleotides agree with TRBD2. The sequencing input was peripheral blood. Here the CDR3 reads CSVEGGQGLGLAPYNEQFF. The CDR3 coding sequence is TGCAGCGTTGAAGGTGGGCAGGGGTTGGGACTAGCCCCCTACAATGAGCAGTTCTTC.